This entry describes one T cell receptor beta chain. The data were obtained in a study of T cell responses to AZD1222 COVID-19 vaccine. This CDR3 comprises 15 residues. CDR1 is SNHLY, CDR2 FYNNEI, per germline. V lost 4 bases to trimming and J lost 2 bases, with 12 bases between them. Data came from immunoSEQ multiplex PCR; TCRdb stores just in-frame clones and leaves some out. The data show 90,000 to 120,000 clones, about 90% seen once. This clonotype originated in an adult who received the AZD1222 COVID-19 vaccine. Sequenced material: peripheral blood, taken 28 days after the second AZD1222 dose. The chain employs TRBV2 and TRBJ1-5, with TRBD1 as a possible D gene (5 bases). The CDR3 DNA sequence: TGTGCCAGCAGTGCAGTGGGAGGGGGCAATCAGCCCCAGCATTTT. It translates to CASSAVGGGNQPQHF.